Shown below are 16 T cell receptor beta chains from a single sample sequenced in a study of shared clonotypes between healthy human individuals. The data were produced by immunoSEQ multiplex PCR, yet TCRdb's version contains in-frame clones alone and is incomplete. This sample yields just over 2,000,000 clones, of which roughly 94% are seen a single time; 0.13% belongs to the top ten. Sequenced sample: naive CD4+ T cells sorted from blood. Subset defined: CD45RA+ positively selected. The source is a man younger than 35 in good health.

This clone was picked up one time. V gene TRBV5-1 combines with J gene TRBJ1-1, with TRBD1 as a possible D gene (5 bases). Germline-derived CDR1 and CDR2 are SGHRS and YFSETQ. Trimming left V 4 bases short and J 1 base short, with 8 bases between. The CDR3 contains 13 residues. The CDR3 is CASSKGPNTEAFF. The CDR3 region has the DNA TGCGCCAGCAGCAAGGGACCGAACACTGAAGCTTTCTTT.

This chain joins TRBV27 and TRBJ1-3; no reliable D call. V was cut by 6 bases and J by 1 base, with 13 bases left in between. The CDR3 loop spans 15 amino acids. The germline V gene has CDR1 MNHEY and CDR2 SMNVEV (reference sequence). CDR3 residues: CASRAGLGSGNTIYF. The CDR3 DNA follows: TGTGCCAGCAGAGCCGGATTGGGGTCTGGAAACACCATATATTTT.

J is TRBJ1-6 and V is TRBV6-1; a weak D match, TRBD1 (5 bases). The CDR3 has 16 amino acids. Between the trimmed V and J ends, which lost 3 bases and 10 bases, there was a span of 19 bases. The germline V gene has CDR1 MNHNS and CDR2 SASEGT. The CDR3 sequence: CASSESGGTPNSPLHF. The CDR3 bases are TGTGCCAGCAGTGAGTCCGGAGGGACCCCAAACTCACCCCTCCACTTT.

CDR3 residues: CASSPNGQNYGYTF. CDR3 nucleotides: TGTGCCAGCAGTCCTAACGGACAGAACTATGGCTACACCTTC. The chain uses TRBV28 and TRBJ1-2; a weak D match, TRBD1 (6 bases). Germline V gene data show CDR1 as MDHEN and CDR2 as SYDVKM. V was pared by 5 bases and J by 2 bases, with 12 bases between. The CDR3 has 14 amino acids.

V is TRBV10-3 and J is TRBJ1-2; TRBD1 might be the D (5 bases). This CDR3 has 15 amino acids. Trimming shortened V by 4 bases and J by 5 bases, and 17 bases separated the two germline ends. Germline V gene sequence: CDR1 ENHRY, CDR2 SYGVKD. The CDR3 reads CAISAGGSESYGYTF. CDR3 nucleotides: TGTGCCATCAGTGCTGGGGGGTCGGAGTCATATGGCTACACCTTC.

This clone was detected a few times. Distinct nucleotide sequences in the sample also encode this CDR3. The chain combines TRBV7-2 with TRBJ1-1; 7 bases are shared with TRBD1. J gave up 1 base and V 1 base, and 0 bases lay outside the gene matches. CDR1 is SGHTA and CDR2 is FQGNSA in the germline V gene. This CDR3 has 14 amino acids. DNA of the CDR3: TGTGCCAGCAGCTTAGGGACAGGGAACACTGAAGCTTTCTTT. It specifies CASSLGTGNTEAFF.

This sequence joins TRBV28 and TRBJ2-7, with 15 bases lining up with TRBD2. The CDR3 length is 19 residues. V dropped 4 bases and J dropped 2; count of bases not matched to a gene: 12. CDR1 and CDR2 (germline): MDHEN, SYDVKM. CDR3 amino acids: CASSWSPGLAGGVTYEQYF. CDR3 coding DNA: TGTGCCAGCAGTTGGTCCCCGGGACTAGCGGGGGGAGTAACCTACGAGCAGTACTTC.

This chain joins TRBV7-8 and TRBJ1-3, with a possible D match to TRBD1 (5 bases). The V gene's germline CDR1 is SGHVS and CDR2 FQNEAQ. This CDR3 region has 14 residues. V lost 7 bases and J 1 base, leaving 11 bases between the germline ends. The CDR3 loop is CASTQGGSGNTIYF. In DNA, the CDR3 is TGTGCCAGCACTCAGGGAGGATCTGGAAACACCATATATTTT.

The chain employs TRBV7-9 and TRBJ1-4; no definite D call. CDR1 is SEHNR and CDR2 is FQNEAQ in the germline V gene (reference sequence). The CDR3 has 12 amino acids. Trimming removed 8 bases at V and 3 bases at J, with 7 bases between. The CDR3 spells CASGWPNEKLFF. The CDR3 DNA follows: TGTGCCAGCGGGTGGCCTAATGAAAAACTGTTTTTT.

CDR3: CASSYNAKYGYTF. In DNA form, the CDR3 reads TGTGCCAGCAGTTACAACGCGAAGTATGGCTACACCTTC. J is TRBJ1-2 and V is TRBV6-6; unclear D gene. Trimming pared 2 bases from V and 5 bases from J, leaving 9 bases between. CDR3 length: 13 amino acids. CDR1 and CDR2 from the germline V gene are MNHNY and SVGAGI (reference sequence).

About this clone itself: The junction departs from the called germline gene at one end, perhaps through a read error. The genes are TRBV7-2 and TRBJ2-7; D might be TRBD1 (6 bases). This CDR3 spans 12 amino acids. CDR1 is SGHTA and CDR2 is FQGNSA in the germline V gene. The CDR3 spells CASSLFGQPSLF. CDR3 sequence (DNA): TGTGCCAGCAGCTTATTCGGACAGCCCAGTCTTTTC. Variable domain in full (rest from reference TRBV7-2 and TRBJ2-7): GAGVSQSPSNKVTEKGKDVELRCDPISGHTALYWYRQSLGQGLEFLIYFQGNSAPDKSGLPSDRFSAERTGGSVSTLTIQRTQQEDSAVYLCASSLFGQPSLFGPGTRLTVT.

The chain couples TRBV7-9 to TRBJ2-1, with TRBD2 as a possible D gene (6 bases). This CDR3 contains 14 residues. The germline V gene encodes CDR1 SEHNR and CDR2 FQNEAQ (reference sequence). Trimming shortened V by 3 bases and J by 0 bases, and 6 bases separated the two germline ends. This chain's CDR3 is CASSFGGSYNEQFF. CDR3 in DNA: TGTGCCAGCAGCTTCGGGGGCTCCTACAATGAGCAGTTCTTC.

This chain joins TRBV25-1 and TRBJ1-4; D is possibly TRBD1 (5 bases). In germline, CDR1 is MGHDK, CDR2 SYGVNS. The V and J ends lost 4 bases and 4 bases respectively, with 13 bases between them. This CDR3 is built from 15 residues. Here the CDR3 reads CASSVSGLGNEKLFF. The CDR3 DNA reads as TGTGCCAGCAGTGTCTCAGGGCTGGGTAATGAAAAACTGTTTTTT.

The chain recombines TRBV2 with TRBJ1-1; no clear D gene. Germline lookup yields CDR1 SNHLY and CDR2 FYNNEI. The CDR3 covers 14 residues. The V end was cut by 3 bases, the J end by 0 bases, with 8 bases between. CDR3 sequence: CASSELSLNTEAFF. Written as DNA, the CDR3 is TGTGCCAGCAGTGAGTTGTCGCTGAACACTGAAGCTTTCTTT.

The V and J genes are TRBV19 and TRBJ1-2; 7 bases are a match to TRBD1. Per germline, CDR1 LNHDA and CDR2 SQIVND (reference sequence). The CDR3 length is 15 residues. The junction had 9 bases not matched to a gene; V was cut back by 4 bases and J by 4 bases. CDR3 sequence: CASSKMGQQPYGYTF. As DNA, the CDR3 is TGTGCCAGTAGTAAGATGGGACAGCAGCCCTATGGCTACACCTTC.

J is TRBJ2-3 and V is TRBV7-2; 7 positions match TRBD2. Germline loops: CDR1 SGHTA, CDR2 FQGNSA. Trimming removed 5 bases from V and 1 base from J; junction bases left unmatched: 15. This CDR3 contains 18 residues. CDR3 in DNA: TGTGCCAGCAGCCGCACCACAGGCGGGAGAGGTGGCACAGATACGCAGTATTTT. As protein: CASSRTTGGRGGTDTQYF.